The clone carrying this TCR beta chain showed up just a few times. Its antigen is undetermined. The entry originates in a study of T cell responses to AZD1222 COVID-19 vaccine. Overall study results and limits: Baseline serology detected seropositivity in only six AZD1222 recipients.

The CDR3 totals 15 residues. In germline, CDR1 is LNHDA, CDR2 SQIVND (reference sequence). The V end lost 6 bases, the J end lost 2 bases, and 17 bases lay between the germline ends. The data were produced by immunoSEQ multiplex PCR, yet TCRdb's version contains in-frame clones alone and is incomplete. The sample has about 120,000 clones; around 90% are singletons. The clonotype comes from an adult in good health. The rearrangement uses TRBV19 and TRBJ2-7; D tentatively fits TRBD1 or TRBD2 (5 bases each). The sample in question was peripheral blood, obtained on day 0 of AZD1222 vaccination. CDR3 amino acids: CASSTGTRSTYEQYF. CDR3 nucleotide sequence: TGTGCCAGTAGCACCGGGACCCGGAGCACCTACGAGCAGTACTTC.